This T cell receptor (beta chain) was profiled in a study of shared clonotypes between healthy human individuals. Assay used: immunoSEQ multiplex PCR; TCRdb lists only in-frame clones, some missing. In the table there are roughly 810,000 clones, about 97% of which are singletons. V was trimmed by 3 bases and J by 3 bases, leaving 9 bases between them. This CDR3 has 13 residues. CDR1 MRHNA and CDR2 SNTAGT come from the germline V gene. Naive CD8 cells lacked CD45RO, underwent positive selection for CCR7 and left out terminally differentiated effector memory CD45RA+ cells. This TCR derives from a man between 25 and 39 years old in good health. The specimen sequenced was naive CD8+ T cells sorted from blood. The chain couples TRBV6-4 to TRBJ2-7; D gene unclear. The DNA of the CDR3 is TGTGCCAGCAGTGAAGAGGCAGACTACGAGCAGTACTTC. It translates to CASSEEADYEQYF.